Shown below are 8 T cell receptor beta chains from a single sample sequenced in a study of early T cells in non-severe SARS-CoV-2 infection. MiXCR, run by TCRdb on the 5' RACE reads, gives a single entry per CDR3 protein. The repertoire holds some 82,000 distinct CDR3 sequences, 12% seen once, with about 2.7% in the top ten. Sequencing input: whole blood. The receptors derive from an adult who was a healthcare worker with PCR-confirmed SARS-CoV-2 infection or an uninfected control (not recorded which).

The chain employs TRBV5-4 and TRBJ1-4, with 9 bases aligning to TRBD1. Germline V gene data show CDR1 as SGHNT and CDR2 as YYREEE (reference sequence). The CDR3 is 16 amino acids. V was pared by 1 base and J by 4 bases, with 5 bases of the junction left unmatched. CDR3 DNA sequence: TGTGCCAGCAGCTTGAGCGCGACAGGGGGTAATGAAAAACTGTTTTTT. Translating it yields CASSLSATGGNEKLFF.

This clonotype was observed a few times. The V and J genes are TRBV4-1 and TRBJ2-1; D unresolved. Deletions cut 2 bases from V and 10 bases from J, with 6 bases between. This CDR3 region has 11 residues. CDR1 MGHRA and CDR2 YSYEKL come from the germline V gene. As DNA, the CDR3 is TGCGCCAGCAGCCAAATGGGCGAGCAGTTCTTC. Its translation is CASSQMGEQFF.

This clonotype was counted many times. CDR3 amino acids: CASRFDSAPPYEQYF. Here the CDR3 DNA reads TGTGCCAGCAGGTTTGACAGTGCCCCGCCCTACGAGCAGTACTTC. The V gene is TRBV5-5, the J gene TRBJ2-7, with a tentative D call TRBD1 (5 bases). Trimming left V 5 bases short and J 2 bases short, with 17 bases between. Germline loops: CDR1 SGHKS, CDR2 YYEKEE (reference sequence). The CDR3 extends over 15 amino acids.

This clonotype has more than one count but fewer than ten. This chain joins TRBV27 and TRBJ1-1; tentative D call: TRBD1 (5 bases). Germline V gives CDR1 MNHEY, CDR2 SMNVEV (reference sequence). V was trimmed by 3 bases and J by 1 base, leaving 6 bases between them. CDR3 length: 13 amino acids. CDR3 in DNA: TGTGCCAGCAGTTTTGACAGGAACACTGAAGCTTTCTTT. Translating it yields CASSFDRNTEAFF.

The chain's CDR3 is CSARPGTVSNTEAFF. The CDR3 bases are TGCAGTGCTCGTCCCGGGACAGTTTCGAACACTGAAGCTTTCTTT. The J gene is TRBJ1-1, the V gene TRBV20-1, with 7 positions matching TRBD1. The CDR3 consists of 15 residues. Germline CDR1 is DFQATT and CDR2 is SNEGSKA (reference sequence). Germline trimming cut 5 bases from V and 1 base from J; bases unmatched to any gene: 10.

This clonotype was seen only a few times. This sequence joins TRBV2 and TRBJ2-7; 9 bases are a match to TRBD1. This CDR3 has 15 amino acids. Looked up from germline, CDR1 is SNHLY and CDR2 is FYNNEI. V gave up 8 bases and J gave up 1 base; unmatched junction bases: 9. CDR3 sequence: CASEPTGGGSYEQYF. The CDR3, as DNA: TGTGCCAGCGAGCCTACAGGGGGCGGGTCCTACGAGCAGTACTTC.

This rearrangement joins TRBV9 to TRBJ2-3; TRBD1 is a possible D gene (7 bases). Germline V CDR1 and CDR2: SGDLS, YYNGEE. The CDR3 extends over 16 amino acids. Trimming shortened V by 4 bases and J by 1 base, and 16 bases separated the two germline ends. The CDR3 here is CASSPGGTLGTDTQYF. Written as DNA, the CDR3 is TGTGCCAGCAGCCCAGGGGGGACTCTAGGCACAGATACGCAGTATTTT. Full variable domain (missing parts from reference TRBV9 and TRBJ2-3): DSGVTQTPKHLITATGQRVTLRCSPRSGDLSVYWYQQSLDQGLQFLIQYYNGEERAKGNILERFSAQQFPDLHSELNLSSLELGDSALYFCASSPGGTLGTDTQYFGPGTRLTVL.

This clonotype was counted at least ten times. The rearrangement links TRBV2 to TRBJ2-7; D ambiguous. This CDR3 spans 11 amino acids. Germline values: CDR1 SNHLY, CDR2 FYNNEI. Trimming pared 7 bases from V and 3 bases from J, leaving 7 bases between. The chain's CDR3 is CASTGSYEQYF. The CDR3 coding sequence is TGTGCCAGCACAGGCAGCTACGAGCAGTACTTC. Filled out from reference TRBV2 and TRBJ2-7, the complete variable domain reads EPEVTQTPSHQVTQMGQEVILRCVPISNHLYFYWYRQILGQKVEFLVSFYNNEISEKSEIFDDQFSVERPDGSNFTLKIRSTKLEDSAMYFCASTGSYEQYFGPGTRLTVT.